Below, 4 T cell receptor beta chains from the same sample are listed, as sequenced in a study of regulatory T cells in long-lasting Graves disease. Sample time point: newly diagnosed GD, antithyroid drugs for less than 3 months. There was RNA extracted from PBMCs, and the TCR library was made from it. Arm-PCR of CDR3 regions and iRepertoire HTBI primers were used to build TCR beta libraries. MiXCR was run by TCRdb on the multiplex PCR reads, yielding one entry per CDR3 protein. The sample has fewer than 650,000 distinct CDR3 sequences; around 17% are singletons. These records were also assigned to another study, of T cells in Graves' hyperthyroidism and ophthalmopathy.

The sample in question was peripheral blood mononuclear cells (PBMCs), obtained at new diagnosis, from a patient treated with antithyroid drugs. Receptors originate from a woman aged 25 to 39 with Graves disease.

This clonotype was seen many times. This CDR3 is CASSYSAGRSGVSYEQYF. CDR3 sequence (DNA): TGTGCCAGCAGTTACTCAGCGGGACGCAGCGGGGTTTCCTACGAGCAGTACTTC. This rearrangement joins TRBV6-2 or TRBV6-3 to TRBJ2-7, with 7 bases that match TRBD2. The V segment lost 0 bases and the J segment 1 base; nucleotides outside the gene matches: 12. This CDR3 is 18 amino acids long. Per germline, CDR1 MNHEY and CDR2 SVGEGT.

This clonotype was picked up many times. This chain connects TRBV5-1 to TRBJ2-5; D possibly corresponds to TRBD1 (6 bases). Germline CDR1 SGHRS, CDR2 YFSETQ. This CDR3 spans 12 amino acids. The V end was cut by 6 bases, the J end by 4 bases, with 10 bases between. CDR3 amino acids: CASTGVSETQYF. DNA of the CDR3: TGCGCCAGCACAGGGGTGTCAGAGACCCAGTACTTC.

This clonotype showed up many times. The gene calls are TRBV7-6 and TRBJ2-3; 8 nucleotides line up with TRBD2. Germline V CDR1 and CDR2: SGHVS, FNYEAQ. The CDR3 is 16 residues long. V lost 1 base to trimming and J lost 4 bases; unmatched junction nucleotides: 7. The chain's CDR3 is CASSLETAGAADTQYF. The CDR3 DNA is TGTGCCAGCAGCTTAGAAACAGCGGGAGCCGCAGATACGCAGTATTTT.

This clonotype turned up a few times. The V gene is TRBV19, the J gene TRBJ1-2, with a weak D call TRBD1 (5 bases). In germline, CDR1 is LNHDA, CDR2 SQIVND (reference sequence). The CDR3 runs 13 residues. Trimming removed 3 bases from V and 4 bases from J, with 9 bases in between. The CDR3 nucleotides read TGTGCCAGTAGTATCGGGACTTTCTATGGCTACACCTTC. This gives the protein CASSIGTFYGYTF.